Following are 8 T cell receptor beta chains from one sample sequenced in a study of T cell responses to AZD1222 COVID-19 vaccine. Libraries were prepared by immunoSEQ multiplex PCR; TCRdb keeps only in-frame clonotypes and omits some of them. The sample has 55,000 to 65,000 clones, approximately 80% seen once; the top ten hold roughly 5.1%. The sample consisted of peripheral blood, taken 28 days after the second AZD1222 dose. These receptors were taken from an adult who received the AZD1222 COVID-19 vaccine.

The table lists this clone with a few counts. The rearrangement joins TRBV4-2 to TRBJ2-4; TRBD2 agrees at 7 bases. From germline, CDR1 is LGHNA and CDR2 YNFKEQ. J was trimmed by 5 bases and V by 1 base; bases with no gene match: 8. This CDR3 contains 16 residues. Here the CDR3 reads CASSQGSGAGENIQYF. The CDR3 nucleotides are TGTGCCAGCAGCCAAGGAAGCGGGGCGGGGGAAAACATTCAGTACTTC.

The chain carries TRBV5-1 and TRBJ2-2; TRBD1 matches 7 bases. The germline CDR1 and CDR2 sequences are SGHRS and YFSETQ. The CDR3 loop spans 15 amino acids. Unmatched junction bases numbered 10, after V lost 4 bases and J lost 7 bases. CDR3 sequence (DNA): TGCGCCAGCAGCCGGGCCGGGACAGCGAACGGGGAGCTGTTTTTT. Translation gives CASSRAGTANGELFF.

The CDR3 loop reads CASSQGNRLGTEAFF. In DNA, the CDR3 is TGTGCCAGCAGCCAAGGAAACAGGCTGGGCACTGAAGCTTTCTTT. This sequence joins TRBV4-2 and TRBJ1-1, with a weak D call TRBD1 (5 bases). Trimming removed 1 base at V and 4 bases at J, with 13 bases between. Per germline, CDR1 LGHNA and CDR2 YNFKEQ. This CDR3 is built from 15 residues.

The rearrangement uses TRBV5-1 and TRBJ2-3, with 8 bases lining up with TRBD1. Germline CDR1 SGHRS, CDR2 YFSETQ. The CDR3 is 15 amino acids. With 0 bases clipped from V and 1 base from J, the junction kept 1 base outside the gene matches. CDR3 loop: CASSLGGQGTDTQYF. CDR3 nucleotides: TGCGCCAGCAGCTTGGGGGGACAGGGCACAGATACGCAGTATTTT.

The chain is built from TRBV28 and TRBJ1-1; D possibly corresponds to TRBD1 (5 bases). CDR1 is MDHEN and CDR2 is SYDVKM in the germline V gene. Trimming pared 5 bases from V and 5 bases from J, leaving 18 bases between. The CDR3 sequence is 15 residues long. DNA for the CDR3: TGTGCCAGCAGTACCGGGGCTGGGTGGTATACTGAAGCTTTCTTT. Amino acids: CASSTGAGWYTEAFF.

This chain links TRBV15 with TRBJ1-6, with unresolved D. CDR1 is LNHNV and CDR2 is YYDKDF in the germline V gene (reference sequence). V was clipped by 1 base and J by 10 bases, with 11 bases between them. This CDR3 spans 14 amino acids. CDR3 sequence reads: CATSRAGLYSPLHF. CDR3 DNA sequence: TGTGCCACCAGCAGAGCCGGGCTCTACTCACCCCTCCACTTT.

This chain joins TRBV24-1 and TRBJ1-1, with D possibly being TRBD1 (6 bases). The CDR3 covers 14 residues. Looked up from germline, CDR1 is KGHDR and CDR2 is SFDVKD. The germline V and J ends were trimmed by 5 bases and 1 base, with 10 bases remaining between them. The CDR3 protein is CATSAAGENTEAFF. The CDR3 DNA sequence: TGTGCCACCAGTGCAGCAGGGGAGAACACTGAAGCTTTCTTT.

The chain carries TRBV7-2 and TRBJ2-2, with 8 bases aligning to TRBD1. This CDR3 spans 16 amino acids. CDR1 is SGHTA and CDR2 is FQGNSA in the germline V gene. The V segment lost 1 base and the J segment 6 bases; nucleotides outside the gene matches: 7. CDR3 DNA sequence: TGTGCCAGCAGCTTAGATGTTTCAGGGGGCTCCGGGGAGCTGTTTTTT. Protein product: CASSLDVSGGSGELFF. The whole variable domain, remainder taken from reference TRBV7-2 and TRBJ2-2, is GAGVSQSPSNKVTEKGKDVELRCDPISGHTALYWYRQSLGQGLEFLIYFQGNSAPDKSGLPSDRFSAERTGGSVSTLTIQRTQQEDSAVYLCASSLDVSGGSGELFFGEGSRLTVL.